A single sample gave rise to the 24 T cell receptor beta chains below, sequenced in a study of CD8+ T cells in alopecia areata. Extracted from the samples, RNA was reverse transcribed into cDNA to serve as the sequencing template. The table came from immunoSEQ multiplex PCR; TCRdb's copy has only in-frame clones and leaves some out. The sample consists of roughly 100,000 clones, about 58% of them appearing once. The treatment is: oral pan-JAK inhibitor, 5-10 mg twice daily. The sequencing here drew on CD8+ T cells sorted from blood, taken at week 4, from a patient treated with tofacitinib. The receptors stem from a human donor with alopecia areata.

The rearrangement links TRBV27 to TRBJ2-1; D is unresolved. Germline lookup yields CDR1 MNHEY and CDR2 SMNVEV (reference sequence). This CDR3 contains 12 residues. V was trimmed by 3 bases and J by 7 bases, leaving 7 bases between them. The chain's CDR3 is CASSFYGNEQFF. DNA for the CDR3: TGTGCCAGCAGTTTCTATGGAAATGAGCAGTTCTTC.

This clone was seen more than once but under ten times. The chain employs TRBV7-3 and TRBJ1-1, with D maybe TRBD1 (5 bases). CDR1 SGHTA and CDR2 FQGTGA come from the germline V gene. Trimming took 2 bases from V and 3 from J, leaving 10 bases between them. The CDR3 has 14 residues. The CDR3, as DNA: TGTGCCAGCAGCTTAGGGGGATTGGACACTGAAGCTTTCTTT. It translates to CASSLGGLDTEAFF.

CDR3: CASSLEGLAEAFF. The CDR3 bases are TGTGCCAGCAGCTTAGAGGGGTTAGCTGAAGCTTTCTTT. The chain recombines TRBV7-9 with TRBJ1-1, with D perhaps matching TRBD1 (5 bases). This CDR3 spans 13 amino acids. Germline CDR1 SEHNR, CDR2 FQNEAQ (reference sequence). V gave up 1 base and J gave up 6 bases, with 9 bases separating them. Together with reference TRBV7-9 and TRBJ1-1, the CDR3 gives the full variable domain: DTGVSQNPRHKITKRGQNVTFRCDPISEHNRLYWYRQTLGQGPEFLTYFQNEAQLEKSRLLSDRFSAERPKGSFSTLEIQRTEQGDSAMYLCASSLEGLAEAFFGQGTRLTVV.

This chain uses TRBV5-1 with TRBJ1-2; D not resolved. The germline CDR1 and CDR2 sequences are SGHRS and YFSETQ. Trimming shortened V by 0 bases and J by 2 bases, and 5 bases separated the two germline ends. The CDR3 is 13 amino acids. The CDR3 is CASSLGQNYGYTF. The CDR3, as DNA: TGCGCCAGCAGCTTGGGGCAGAACTATGGCTACACCTTC.

CDR3 sequence (DNA): TGTGCCAGCAGCAAAGGGTCAGGGAGAGAGCCCCAGCATTTT. This sequence encodes CASSKGSGREPQHF. The genes are TRBV7-9 and TRBJ1-5; perhaps TRBD1 as D (5 bases). The V end was cut by 5 bases, the J end by 8 bases, with 16 bases between. The CDR3 loop spans 14 amino acids. CDR1 and CDR2 (germline): SEHNR, FQNEAQ (reference sequence).

The CDR3 DNA is TGTGCCAGCAGTGAATTGACTAGCGGGGATTATCAAGAGACCCAGTACTTC. Amino acid sequence: CASSELTSGDYQETQYF. The chain employs TRBV25-1 and TRBJ2-5; 11 positions match TRBD2. The V gene's germline CDR1 is MGHDK and CDR2 SYGVNS. This CDR3 is built from 17 residues. The junction had 6 bases not matched to a gene; V was cut back by 1 base and J by 2 bases.

The V call is TRBV30, the J call TRBJ2-3; 8 positions agree with TRBD2. The CDR3 covers 14 residues. CDR1 is GTSNPN, CDR2 SVGIG, per germline (reference sequence). The V gene end was trimmed by 8 bases and the J gene end by 2 bases; junction bases not matched to a gene: 9. The DNA of the CDR3 is TGTGCCGGCTCGGGACTAGGCTACACAGATACGCAGTATTTT. It is translated as CAGSGLGYTDTQYF. The complete variable domain, with remaining parts taken from reference TRBV30 and TRBJ2-3, reads SQTIHQWPATLVQPVGSPLSLECTVEGTSNPNLYWYRQAAGRGLQLLFYSVGIGQISSEVPQNLSASRPQDRQFILSSKKLLLSDSGFYLCAGSGLGYTDTQYFGPGTRLTVL.

CDR3 nucleotide sequence: TGTGCCAGCAGCGCAAGCGGGCTAGCGGGTACACACTCCGAGCAGTACTTC. Protein sequence: CASSASGLAGTHSEQYF. The chain couples TRBV5-5 to TRBJ2-7; 8 bases map to TRBD2. The CDR3 is 17 residues long. J was trimmed by 6 bases and V by 4 bases; bases with no gene match: 18. CDR1 SGHKS and CDR2 YYEKEE come from the germline V gene (reference sequence).

This chain uses TRBV15 with TRBJ1-1; the match to TRBD1 covers 8 bases. Germline CDR1 LNHNV, CDR2 YYDKDF (reference sequence). The CDR3 spans 14 residues. J was trimmed by 6 bases and V by 4 bases; bases with no gene match: 7. In nucleotides, the CDR3 is TGTGCCACCAGCATTGACAGGGGAGACGCTGAAGCTTTCTTT. It is translated as CATSIDRGDAEAFF.

The V call is TRBV4-1, the J call TRBJ1-1; D uncertain. Trimming removed 1 base from V and 3 bases from J, with 6 bases in between. Germline loops: CDR1 MGHRA, CDR2 YSYEKL. The CDR3 extends over 13 amino acids. The CDR3 sequence is CASSQGWDTEAFF. CDR3 nucleotides: TGCGCCAGCAGCCAAGGGTGGGACACTGAAGCTTTCTTT.

The chain couples TRBV7-9 to TRBJ1-1; possible D gene TRBD1, 5 bases. The CDR3 spans 11 residues. Germline V gene lookup returns CDR1 SEHNR and CDR2 FQNEAQ (reference sequence). Here the CDR3 reads CAVRGNTEAFF. CDR3 nucleotides: TGTGCAGTAAGGGGGAACACTGAAGCTTTCTTT.

This clone was seen a few times. Mismatch with germline at one junction end may stem from a read error. The chain carries TRBV29-1 and TRBJ2-7, with D tentatively TRBD1 (6 bases). Germline V gives CDR1 SQVTM, CDR2 ANQGSEA. The CDR3 is 13 residues long. CDR3 protein: CSVERGGSNEQYF. The DNA of the CDR3 is TGCAGCGTTGAGCGTGGGGGCTCCAACGAGCAGTACTTC.

This chain joins TRBV4-1 and TRBJ2-3; 8 positions agree with TRBD1. This CDR3 is 16 amino acids long. V dropped 1 base and J dropped 1; count of bases not matched to a gene: 4. Germline CDR1 and CDR2: MGHRA and YSYEKL. For the CDR3, the DNA is TGCGCCAGCAGCCAAGGGCCGGGACAGGGCACAGATACGCAGTATTTT. It is translated as CASSQGPGQGTDTQYF.

The chain couples TRBV7-9 to TRBJ2-5, with a tentative D call TRBD1 (6 bases). V shed 5 bases and J shed 7 bases, with 20 bases lying between them. The CDR3 sequence is 15 residues long. Germline V lookup: CDR1 SEHNR, CDR2 FQNEAQ (reference sequence). The CDR3 DNA reads as TGTGCCAGCAGCGCAAAGGACAGCCGAGGCGGGACCCAGTACTTC. Its protein is CASSAKDSRGGTQYF.

This chain connects TRBV5-4 to TRBJ2-7; TRBD1 or TRBD2 may be the D gene (5 bases each). Looked up from germline, CDR1 is SGHNT and CDR2 is YYREEE (reference sequence). The CDR3 runs to 15 residues. V was pared by 5 bases and J by 2 bases, with 17 bases between. The CDR3 loop reads CASSFSGAGTYEQYF. CDR3 in DNA: TGTGCCAGCAGTTTTTCCGGGGCAGGTACCTACGAGCAGTACTTC.

The chain carries TRBV4-3 and TRBJ1-2; D remains unclear. The V gene's germline CDR1 is LGHNA and CDR2 YSLEER. The CDR3 is 13 residues long. The V gene lost 0 bases and the J gene lost 5 bases, with 7 bases spanning the gap. The DNA of the CDR3 is TGCGCCAGCAGCCAAGATCTCGGATATGGCTACACCTTC. Encoded protein: CASSQDLGYGYTF.

The chain couples TRBV6-1 to TRBJ2-1; no definite D call. Trimming took 1 base from V and 12 from J, leaving 13 bases between them. CDR1 and CDR2 (germline): MNHNS, SASEGT. This CDR3 is built from 13 residues. The CDR3 region has the DNA TGTGCCAGCAGTGAAGGAGAAAACGAGGTGCAGTTCTTC. Amino acids: CASSEGENEVQFF.

The chain recombines TRBV2 with TRBJ2-7; a weak D match, TRBD2 (5 bases). The CDR3 runs 11 residues. The ends were cut back, 3 bases at V and 6 bases at J, with 6 bases in the middle. The V gene's germline CDR1 is SNHLY and CDR2 FYNNEI. This chain's CDR3 is CASSDSGEQYF. For the CDR3, the DNA is TGTGCCAGCAGTGACAGCGGCGAGCAGTACTTC.

The count of this clone is one. This chain joins TRBV7-6 and TRBJ2-6; 9 nucleotides line up with TRBD1. The CDR3 has 16 amino acids. The V gene's germline CDR1 is SGHVS and CDR2 FNYEAQ. The CDR3 reads CAAGNRGLAGANVLTF. DNA of the CDR3: TGTGCAGCTGGGAACAGGGGGCTGGCTGGGGCCAACGTCCTGACTTTC.

V is TRBV7-2 and J is TRBJ1-5; D unresolved. The CDR3 contains 13 residues. Germline loops: CDR1 SGHTA, CDR2 FQGNSA. The V end was cut by 6 bases, the J end by 4 bases, with 10 bases between. The CDR3 sequence: CASSQSSNQPQHF. The CDR3 DNA is TGTGCCAGCAGTCAGTCGTCGAATCAGCCCCAGCATTTT. Full variable domain (remainder filled in from reference TRBV7-2 and TRBJ1-5): GAGVSQSPSNKVTEKGKDVELRCDPISGHTALYWYRQSLGQGLEFLIYFQGNSAPDKSGLPSDRFSAERTGGSVSTLTIQRTQQEDSAVYLCASSQSSNQPQHFGDGTRLSIL.

CDR3 region: CAWRLAGGPYEQYF. The DNA for the CDR3 is TGTGCCTGGAGACTAGCGGGAGGACCCTACGAGCAGTACTTC. V gene TRBV30 combines with J gene TRBJ2-7, with 12 bases fitting TRBD2. The V gene's germline CDR1 is GTSNPN and CDR2 SVGIG (reference sequence). The junction had 2 bases not matched to a gene; V was cut back by 3 bases and J by 2 bases. The length of the CDR3 is 14 residues. The full variable domain, completed using reference TRBV30 and TRBJ2-7, is SQTIHQWPATLVQPVGSPLSLECTVEGTSNPNLYWYRQAAGRGLQLLFYSVGIGQISSEVPQNLSASRPQDRQFILSSKKLLLSDSGFYLCAWRLAGGPYEQYFGPGTRLTVT.

The V and J genes are TRBV7-2 and TRBJ2-1; no clear D gene. V shed 1 base and J shed 0 bases, with 7 bases lying between them. The germline V gene encodes CDR1 SGHTA and CDR2 FQGNSA. The CDR3 length is 15 residues. Here the CDR3 reads CASSLDESSYNEQFF. As DNA, the CDR3 is TGTGCCAGCAGCTTAGATGAGAGCTCCTACAATGAGCAGTTCTTC. The full variable domain, its missing parts supplied by reference TRBV7-2 and TRBJ2-1, is GAGVSQSPSNKVTEKGKDVELRCDPISGHTALYWYRQSLGQGLEFLIYFQGNSAPDKSGLPSDRFSAERTGGSVSTLTIQRTQQEDSAVYLCASSLDESSYNEQFFGPGTRLTVL.

This chain joins TRBV11-1 and TRBJ2-3; TRBD2 aligns across 12 bases. The length of the CDR3 is 16 residues. Trimming at V came to 5 bases and at J to 3 bases, leaving 6 bases not matched to a gene. Germline V lookup: CDR1 SGHAT, CDR2 FQDESV (reference sequence). The CDR3 DNA reads TGTGCCAGCAGCCAATCGACTAGCGGGGGAACAGATACGCAGTATTTT. As protein: CASSQSTSGGTDTQYF. Based on the CDR3 plus reference TRBV11-1 and TRBJ2-3, the full variable domain is EAEVAQSPRYKITEKSQAVAFWCDPISGHATLYWYRQILGQGPELLVQFQDESVVDDSQLPKDRFSAERLKGVDSTLKIQPAELGDSAMYLCASSQSTSGGTDTQYFGPGTRLTVL.

This clone was detected once. The chain has TRBV13 and TRBJ2-3, with D perhaps assigned TRBD1 or TRBD2 (7 bases each). This CDR3 region has 18 residues. With 1 base removed from V and 4 bases from J, the gap between germline ends came to 21 bases. Germline CDR1 and CDR2: PRHDT and FYEKMQ (reference sequence). DNA for the CDR3: TGTGCCAGCAGCTTAGAGGGACAGTCCGGGGGGTCCTCAGATACGCAGTATTTT. This gives the protein CASSLEGQSGGSSDTQYF.